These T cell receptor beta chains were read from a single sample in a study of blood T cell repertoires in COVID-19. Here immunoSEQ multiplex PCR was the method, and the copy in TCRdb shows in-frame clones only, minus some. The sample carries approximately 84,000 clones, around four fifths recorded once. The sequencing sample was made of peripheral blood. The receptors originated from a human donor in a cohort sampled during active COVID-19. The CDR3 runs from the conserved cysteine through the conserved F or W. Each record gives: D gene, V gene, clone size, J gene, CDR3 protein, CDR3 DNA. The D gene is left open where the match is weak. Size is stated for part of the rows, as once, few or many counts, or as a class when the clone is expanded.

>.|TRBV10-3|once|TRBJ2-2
CAISKSGPNTGELFF
TGTGCCATCAGTAAGTCGGGGCCGAACACCGGGGAGCTGTTTTTT
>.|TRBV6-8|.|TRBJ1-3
CASSKPPGAGRNTIYF
TGTGCCAGCTCCAAGCCGCCAGGGGCCGGCAGAAACACCATATATTTT
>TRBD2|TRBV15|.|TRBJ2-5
CATSRVPVAGETQYF
TGTGCCACCAGCAGAGTCCCCGTAGCGGGAGAGACCCAGTACTTC
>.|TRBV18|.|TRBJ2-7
CASSLNTYEQYF
TGTGCCAGCTCACTCAACACCTACGAGCAGTACTTC
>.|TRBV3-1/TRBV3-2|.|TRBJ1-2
CASSPDVGRNYGYTF
TGTGCCAGCAGCCCGGACGTGGGGCGCAACTATGGCTACACCTTC
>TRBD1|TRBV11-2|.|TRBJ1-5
CASSWDSSNQPQHF
TGTGCCAGCAGCTGGGACAGTAGCAATCAGCCCCAGCATTTT
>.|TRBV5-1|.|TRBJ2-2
CASRLETVRGTGELFF
TGCGCCAGCAGACTCGAAACCGTCCGGGGAACCGGGGAGCTGTTTTTT
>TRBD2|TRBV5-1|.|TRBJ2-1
CASRRTSEYNEQFF
TGCGCCAGCAGACGGACTAGCGAGTACAATGAGCAGTTCTTC
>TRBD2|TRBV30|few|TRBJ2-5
CAWTSSGGVPAQYF
TGTGCCTGGACCTCGAGCGGGGGGGTTCCTGCCCAGTACTTC
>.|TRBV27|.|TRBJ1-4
CASSLRGRGATNEKLFF
TGTGCCAGCAGTTTAAGAGGTCGGGGGGCAACTAATGAAAAACTGTTTTTT
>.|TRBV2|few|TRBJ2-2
CASSDNPGSGELFF
TGTGCCAGCAGCGACAACCCAGGGTCCGGGGAGCTGTTTTTT
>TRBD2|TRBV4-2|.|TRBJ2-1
CASSHHTSESYNEQFF
TGTGCCAGCAGCCATCATACTAGCGAATCCTACAATGAGCAGTTCTTC
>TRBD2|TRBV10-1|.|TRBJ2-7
CASSESSGAGGRYEQYF
TGCGCCAGCAGTGAATCGAGTGGAGCGGGAGGGAGGTACGAGCAGTACTTC
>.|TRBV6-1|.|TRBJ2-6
CASSEGVLGLGANVLTF
TGTGCCAGCAGTGAAGGTGTACTGGGGCTTGGGGCCAACGTCCTGACTTTC
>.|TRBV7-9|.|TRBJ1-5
CASSSEGEQPQHF
TGTGCCAGCAGCTCCGAGGGTGAACAGCCCCAGCATTTT
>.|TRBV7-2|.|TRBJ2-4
CASSTQRVLGGKNIQYF
TGTGCCAGCAGCACCCAAAGAGTGCTGGGGGGCAAAAACATTCAGTACTTC
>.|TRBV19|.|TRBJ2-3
CASSISRMADTQYF
TGTGCCAGTAGTATCTCCAGGATGGCAGATACGCAGTATTTT
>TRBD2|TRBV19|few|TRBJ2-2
CASMGSGRGTGELFF
TGTGCCAGTATGGGGAGCGGGAGGGGCACCGGGGAGCTGTTTTTT
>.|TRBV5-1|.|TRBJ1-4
CASSGGHWGRREKLFF
TGCGCCAGCAGCGGGGGTCATTGGGGGCGCCGGGAAAAACTGTTTTTT
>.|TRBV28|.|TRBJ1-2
CASNTNYGYTF
TGTGCCAGCAATACTAACTATGGCTACACCTTC
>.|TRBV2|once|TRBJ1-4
CASSMQGTTNEKLFF
TGTGCCAGCAGTATGCAGGGTACAACTAATGAAAAACTGTTTTTT
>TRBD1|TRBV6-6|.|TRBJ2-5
CASSGTGKETQYF
TGTGCCAGCAGCGGGACAGGGAAAGAGACCCAGTACTTC
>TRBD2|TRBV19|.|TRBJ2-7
CASSRTSGRIHEQYF
TGTGCCAGTAGCCGAACTAGCGGGAGGATCCACGAGCAGTACTTC
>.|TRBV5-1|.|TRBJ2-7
CASSLVPPTGPPPKQYF
TGCGCCAGCAGCTTGGTCCCCCCGACAGGACCGCCTCCGAAGCAGTACTTC
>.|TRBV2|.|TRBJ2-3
CASSEPRLGRTDTQYF
TGTGCCAGCAGTGAGCCCCGACTGGGTCGCACAGATACGCAGTATTTT
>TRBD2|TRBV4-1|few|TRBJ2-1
CASSQQGLADYNEQFF
TGCGCCAGCAGCCAACAGGGACTAGCGGATTACAATGAGCAGTTCTTC
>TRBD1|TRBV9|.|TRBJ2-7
CASSVETGGSEQYF
TGTGCCAGCAGCGTAGAGACAGGGGGCTCGGAGCAGTACTTC
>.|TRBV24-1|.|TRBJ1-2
CATSDPSDRHYGYTF
TGTGCCACCAGTGATCCCTCGGACAGACATTATGGCTACACCTTC
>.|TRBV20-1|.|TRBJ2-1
CSASSRNEQFF
TGCAGTGCTAGTTCCAGGAATGAGCAGTTCTTC
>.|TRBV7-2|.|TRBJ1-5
CASSKGWGRNQPQHF
TGTGCCAGCAGCAAAGGGTGGGGGCGCAATCAGCCCCAGCATTTT
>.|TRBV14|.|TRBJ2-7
CASSQDFSSQGWEQYF
TGTGCCAGCAGCCAAGACTTCAGCTCCCAGGGATGGGAGCAGTACTTC
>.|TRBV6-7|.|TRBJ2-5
CASSPPRSPRETQYF
TGTGCCAGCAGCCCCCCTCGGTCCCCAAGAGAGACCCAGTACTTC
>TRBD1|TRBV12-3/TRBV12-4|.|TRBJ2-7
CASCRQGPYEQYF
TGTGCCAGCTGTCGACAGGGACCCTACGAGCAGTACTTC
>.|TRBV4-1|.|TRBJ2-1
CASSPGTQEQFF
TGCGCCAGCAGCCCAGGGACACAAGAGCAGTTCTTC
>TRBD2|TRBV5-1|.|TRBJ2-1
CASSLQTSAFEQFF
TGCGCCAGCAGCTTGCAGACTAGCGCGTTTGAGCAGTTCTTC
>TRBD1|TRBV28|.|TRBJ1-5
CASSLRTGVMPYQPQHF
TGTGCCAGCAGTCTACGAACAGGGGTGATGCCTTATCAGCCCCAGCATTTT
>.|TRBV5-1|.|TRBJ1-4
CASSTQPQDNEKLFF
TGCGCCAGCAGCACTCAGCCCCAGGATAATGAAAAACTGTTTTTT
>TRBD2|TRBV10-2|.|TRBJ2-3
CASKGLAGAADTQYF
TGCGCCAGCAAGGGACTAGCGGGAGCGGCAGATACGCAGTATTTT
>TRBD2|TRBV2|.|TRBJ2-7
CASILSGAGYEQYF
TGTGCCAGCATCCTTAGCGGGGCAGGCTACGAGCAGTACTTC
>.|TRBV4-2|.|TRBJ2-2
CASSQVSLANTGELFF
TGTGCCAGCAGCCAAGTTTCCCTAGCGAACACCGGGGAGCTGTTTTTT
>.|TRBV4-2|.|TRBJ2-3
CASSQVGAERTDTQYF
TGTGCCAGCAGCCAAGTGGGGGCGGAACGCACAGATACGCAGTATTTT
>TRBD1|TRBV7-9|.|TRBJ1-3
CASSRGQQNTIYF
TGTGCCAGCAGCCGGGGACAGCAAAACACCATATATTTT
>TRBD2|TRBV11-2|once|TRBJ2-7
CASSLVLAGAGEQYF
TGTGCCAGCAGCTTAGTTCTAGCGGGAGCGGGGGAGCAGTACTTC
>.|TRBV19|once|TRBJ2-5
CASSTSRGRQETQYF
TGTGCCAGTAGTACCTCCCGCGGGCGTCAAGAGACCCAGTACTTC
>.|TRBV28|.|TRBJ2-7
CASAYYEQYF
TGTGCCAGCGCCTACTACGAGCAGTACTTC
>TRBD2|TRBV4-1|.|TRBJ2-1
CASSPVGSGRALGGQFF
TGCGCCAGCAGCCCGGTCGGAAGCGGGAGGGCCCTAGGGGGGCAGTTCTTC
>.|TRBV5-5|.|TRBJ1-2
CASSSGTKKGYTF
TGTGCCAGCAGCTCCGGGACTAAGAAAGGCTACACCTTC
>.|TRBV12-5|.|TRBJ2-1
CASAPGETNEQFF
TGTGCTAGTGCCCCTGGGGAGACTAATGAGCAGTTCTTC
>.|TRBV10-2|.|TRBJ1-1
CATTLQGSGTEAFF
TGCGCCACCACCCTACAGGGTTCGGGCACTGAAGCTTTCTTT
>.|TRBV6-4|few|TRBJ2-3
CASSRNGNTDTQYF
TGTGCCAGCAGTCGGAACGGGAACACAGATACGCAGTATTTT
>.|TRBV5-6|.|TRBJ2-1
CASSLVGSREQFF
TGTGCCAGCAGCTTGGTCGGCTCGCGGGAGCAGTTCTTC
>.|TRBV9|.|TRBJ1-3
CASSERLGSGNTIYF
TGTGCCAGCAGCGAACGACTTGGGTCTGGAAACACCATATATTTT
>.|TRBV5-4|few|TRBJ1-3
CASRAQEAANTIYF
TGTGCCAGCAGGGCCCAGGAGGCGGCAAACACCATATATTTT
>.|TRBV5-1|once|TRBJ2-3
CASSLDGHTTDTQYF
TGCGCCAGCAGCTTGGATGGACACACCACAGATACGCAGTATTTT